A selection of T cell receptor beta chains follows, all from one sample in a study of glioma-infiltrating T cells. TCRdb redid the calling of the multiplex PCR reads with MiXCR, one entry per CDR3 protein. The sample yields fewer than 11,000 distinct CDR3 sequences, about 50% seen once. The specimen was glioma tissue, nonneoplastic brain tissue, or PBMCs (not recorded which). The receptor set was obtained from a human donor with low-grade glioma or glioblastoma, undergoing nonglioma brain surgery, or in good health (not recorded which). CDR3s include the opening cysteine and the closing phenylalanine or tryptophan. Fields, in order: CDR3 protein, CDR3 DNA, V gene, D gene, clone size, J gene. The D gene is left open where the match is weak. Not all rows give a size; the values are once, few, many and, for expanded clones, a class.

CDR3: CSADAIGRTDTQYF
DNA: TGCAGCGCCGACGCTATCGGGAGAACAGATACGCAGTATTTT
V: TRBV20-1
D: NA
size: NA
J: TRBJ2-3

CDR3: CASIQIGGAYNEHFF
DNA: TGTGCCAGCATCCAAATAGGGGGGGCCTACAATGAGCATTTCTTC
V: TRBV14
D: NA
size: NA
J: TRBJ2-1

CDR3: CASSDLGTGNTGELFF
DNA: TGTGCCAGCAGTGATCTCGGGACAGGAAACACCGGGGAGCTGTTTTTT
V: TRBV2
D: TRBD1
size: medium-sized
J: TRBJ2-2

CDR3: CAVGPPDYEKYF
DNA: TGTGCCGTTGGGCCCCCAGACTACGAGAAGTACTTC
V: TRBV6-6
D: NA
size: NA
J: TRBJ2-7

CDR3: CASIIVGPETQYF
DNA: TGTGCCAGTATTATTGTGGGCCCGGAGACCCAGTACTTC
V: TRBV19
D: NA
size: NA
J: TRBJ2-5

CDR3: CDSSHREQGSYEQYF
DNA: TGCGACAGCAGCCACAGGGAGCAAGGGTCCTACGAGCAGTACTTC
V: TRBV4-1
D: NA
size: NA
J: TRBJ2-7

CDR3: CASSRLHNAEAFF
DNA: TGTGCCAGCAGTCGACTCCATAACGCTGAAGCTTTCTTT
V: TRBV2
D: NA
size: NA
J: TRBJ1-1

CDR3: CASSIAPPGQYTQYF
DNA: TGTGCCAGCAGCATAGCCCCCCCTGGGCAATATACCCAGTACTTC
V: TRBV3-1
D: NA
size: NA
J: TRBJ2-5

CDR3: CASTSADWGQETQYF
DNA: TGTGCCAGCACTTCTGCCGACTGGGGGCAAGAGACCCAGTACTTC
V: TRBV28
D: NA
size: NA
J: TRBJ2-5

CDR3: CSLVGGYEQYF
DNA: TGCAGCCTTGTCGGGGGCTACGAGCAGTACTTC
V: TRBV29-1
D: NA
size: NA
J: TRBJ2-7

CDR3: CAISTTSGSASTDTQYF
DNA: TGTGCCATCAGTACGACTAGCGGGAGTGCTAGCACAGATACGCAGTATTTT
V: TRBV10-3
D: TRBD2
size: many
J: TRBJ2-3

CDR3: CASSHGRAAYEQYF
DNA: TGTGCCAGCAGCCACGGACGGGCGGCCTACGAGCAGTACTTC
V: TRBV7-9
D: NA
size: many
J: TRBJ2-7

CDR3: CASSAGQGMNNEAFF
DNA: TGTGCCAGCTCAGCTGGACAGGGGATGAACAATGAAGCTTTCTTT
V: TRBV18
D: TRBD1
size: NA
J: TRBJ1-1

CDR3: CAGSYSDGPRTVPYNEQFF
DNA: TGTGCCGGCAGTTACTCGGACGGTCCTAGGACAGTGCCCTACAATGAGCAGTTCTTC
V: TRBV6-6
D: NA
size: NA
J: TRBJ2-1

CDR3: CSVEQGLLEGYTF
DNA: TGCAGCGTTGAACAGGGGTTACTGGAGGGCTACACCTTC
V: TRBV29-1
D: NA
size: many
J: TRBJ1-2

CDR3: CASSIAGVGTQYF
DNA: TGTGCCAGTAGTATAGCCGGAGTGGGTACGCAGTATTTT
V: TRBV19
D: NA
size: medium-sized
J: TRBJ2-3

CDR3: CSARDESSGRSYETQYF
DNA: TGCAGTGCTAGAGATGAGTCCAGCGGGAGGAGCTACGAGACCCAGTACTTC
V: TRBV20-1
D: TRBD2
size: NA
J: TRBJ2-5

CDR3: CAWRYRDRNTEAFF
DNA: TGTGCCTGGAGGTACCGGGACAGGAACACTGAAGCTTTCTTT
V: TRBV30
D: TRBD1
size: many
J: TRBJ1-1

CDR3: CASSTLVSLRSNEQFF
DNA: TGTGCCAGTAGTACCCTTGTTTCCCTTAGGTCAAATGAGCAGTTCTTC
V: TRBV19
D: NA
size: NA
J: TRBJ2-1

CDR3: CASSFPERGGPENEQFF
DNA: TGTGCCAGCAGCTTCCCCGAGCGAGGGGGACCAGAGAATGAGCAGTTCTTC
V: TRBV6-5
D: NA
size: NA
J: TRBJ2-1

CDR3: CASSLQGSYEQYF
DNA: TGTGCCAGCAGTTTACAGGGATCATACGAGCAGTACTTC
V: TRBV28
D: NA
size: medium-sized
J: TRBJ2-7

CDR3: CSASSADENTEAFF
DNA: TGCAGTGCTAGTTCGGCCGACGAGAACACTGAAGCTTTCTTT
V: TRBV20-1
D: NA
size: medium-sized
J: TRBJ1-1

CDR3: CASSSPGQSGFYGYTF
DNA: TGTGCCAGCAGCTCCCCAGGACAGAGCGGGTTCTATGGCTACACCTTC
V: TRBV7-2
D: NA
size: medium-sized
J: TRBJ1-2

CDR3: CASSLGEYEQYF
DNA: TGTGCCAGCAGCCTCGGGGAGTACGAGCAGTACTTC
V: TRBV12-3/TRBV12-4
D: NA
size: many
J: TRBJ2-7

CDR3: CANSLSAGATEAFF
DNA: TGTGCCAACAGCTTATCCGCAGGGGCAACTGAAGCTTTCTTT
V: TRBV11-2
D: NA
size: many
J: TRBJ1-1

CDR3: CATSRDPSGANVLTF
DNA: TGTGCCACCAGCAGAGATCCTTCTGGGGCCAACGTCCTGACTTTC
V: TRBV15
D: NA
size: many
J: TRBJ2-6

CDR3: CSAPLHAGTVETQYF
DNA: TGCAGTGCTCCCCTTCATGCTGGCACGGTTGAGACCCAGTACTTC
V: TRBV20-1
D: NA
size: NA
J: TRBJ2-5

CDR3: CASSLFLSGVTDTQYF
DNA: TGTGCCAGCAGTTTATTCCTATCGGGAGTGACAGATACGCAGTATTTT
V: TRBV27
D: NA
size: NA
J: TRBJ2-3

CDR3: CASSYAGGLEQYF
DNA: TGTGCCAGCAGTTACGCAGGGGGACTGGAGCAGTACTTC
V: TRBV6-2/TRBV6-3
D: NA
size: NA
J: TRBJ2-7

CDR3: CSAIGGIPTYTQYF
DNA: TGCAGTGCTATAGGCGGAATCCCAACATATACGCAGTATTTT
V: TRBV20-1
D: NA
size: NA
J: TRBJ2-3

CDR3: CAISQDLRGNEQFF
DNA: TGTGCCATCAGCCAAGATCTACGAGGAAATGAGCAGTTCTTC
V: TRBV3-1
D: NA
size: many
J: TRBJ2-1

CDR3: CSASSGSYNEQFF
DNA: TGCAGTGCCAGTAGCGGGAGCTACAATGAGCAGTTCTTC
V: TRBV20-1
D: TRBD2
size: NA
J: TRBJ2-1

CDR3: CASRLVGTAQEAQYF
DNA: TGTGCCAGTAGACTAGTCGGGACTGCCCAAGAGGCCCAGTACTTC
V: TRBV19
D: NA
size: NA
J: TRBJ2-5

CDR3: CASSPLGLAGGLSYGLYF
DNA: TGTGCCAGTAGCCCCCTGGGACTAGCGGGAGGGCTCTCCTACGGGCTGTACTTC
V: TRBV27
D: TRBD2
size: NA
J: TRBJ2-7

CDR3: CASRDSSNQPQHF
DNA: TGTGCCAGCAGAGATAGCAGCAATCAGCCCCAGCATTTT
V: TRBV28
D: NA
size: NA
J: TRBJ1-5

CDR3: CSRTDNSYEQYF
DNA: TGCAGCAGGACGGACAACTCCTACGAGCAGTACTTC
V: TRBV29-1
D: NA
size: NA
J: TRBJ2-7

CDR3: CSARPRVVYTEAFF
DNA: TGCAGTGCTAGACCGCGTGTGGTGTACACTGAAGCTTTCTTT
V: TRBV20-1
D: NA
size: many
J: TRBJ1-1